The rows below give T cell receptor beta chains drawn from one sample of a study of graft-versus-host responses after intestinal transplantation. Assay used: immunoSEQ multiplex PCR; TCRdb lists only in-frame clones, some missing. The sample yields around 87,000 clones, roughly 90% seen once. Their antigens are not known. This material consisted of unstimulated CD8+ T cells sorted from spleen or lymph node cells, taken before transplant. The source is a human donor who was the organ donor for an intestinal transplant. Each CDR3 is given with its conserved first and last residue. The order of the fields is D gene, J gene, clone size, V gene, CDR3 protein, CDR3 DNA. A D gene is named only where the DNA matches it firmly. Not all rows give a size; the values are once, few, many and, for expanded clones, a class.

D: -
J: TRBJ1-2
size: -
V: TRBV6-5
CDR3: CASSYSAEGYTF
DNA: TGTGCCAGCAGTTACTCGGCGGAGGGCTACACCTTC

D: TRBD1
J: TRBJ1-5
size: -
V: TRBV27
CDR3: CASSLTGVGQPQHF
DNA: TGTGCCAGCAGTTTAACAGGGGTGGGTCAGCCCCAGCATTTT

D: TRBD1
J: TRBJ2-7
size: -
V: TRBV27
CDR3: CASSPRTGVYEQYF
DNA: TGTGCCAGCAGTCCACGGACAGGCGTCTACGAGCAGTACTTC

D: -
J: TRBJ1-1
size: -
V: TRBV4-1
CDR3: CASSQGPSNTEAFF
DNA: TGCGCCAGCAGCCAAGGCCCGAGTAACACTGAAGCTTTCTTT

D: -
J: TRBJ2-2
size: -
V: TRBV9
CDR3: CASSASGTELFF
DNA: TGTGCCAGCAGCGCTTCCGGGACAGAGCTGTTTTTT

D: -
J: TRBJ2-1
size: -
V: TRBV4-2
CDR3: CASSPYLGPYNEQFF
DNA: TGTGCCAGCAGCCCGTATCTGGGGCCCTACAATGAGCAGTTCTTC

D: -
J: TRBJ2-5
size: -
V: TRBV4-3
CDR3: CASSQDGSYQETQYF
DNA: TGCGCCAGCAGCCAAGATGGCAGTTACCAAGAGACCCAGTACTTC

D: -
J: TRBJ2-7
size: -
V: TRBV6-1
CDR3: CASTGRGSSYEQYF
DNA: TGTGCCAGCACCGGGCGGGGATCTTCCTACGAGCAGTACTTC

D: TRBD2
J: TRBJ2-3
size: -
V: TRBV11-2
CDR3: CASSLPTSGGASDTQYF
DNA: TGTGCCAGCAGCTTACCTACTAGCGGGGGGGCGTCAGATACGCAGTATTTT

D: -
J: TRBJ2-7
size: once
V: TRBV15
CDR3: CATSRDRNEQYF
DNA: TGTGCCACCAGCAGAGATAGAAACGAGCAGTACTTC

D: -
J: TRBJ2-1
size: -
V: TRBV19
CDR3: CASSIDPSYNEQFF
DNA: TGTGCCAGTAGTATAGATCCTTCCTACAATGAGCAGTTCTTC

D: -
J: TRBJ1-2
size: -
V: TRBV5-1
CDR3: CASSPQTAGGYGYTF
DNA: TGCGCCAGCAGCCCCCAAACCGCAGGAGGCTATGGCTACACCTTC

D: TRBD1
J: TRBJ1-2
size: -
V: TRBV29-1
CDR3: CSVEDQGGDGYTF
DNA: TGCAGCGTTGAAGATCAGGGGGGCGATGGCTACACCTTC

D: -
J: TRBJ1-2
size: -
V: TRBV27
CDR3: CASSSSVVYGYTF
DNA: TGTGCCAGCAGTTCATCCGTCGTCTATGGCTACACCTTC

D: -
J: TRBJ1-4
size: -
V: TRBV7-9
CDR3: CARGVGRANEKLFF
DNA: TGTGCTCGGGGGGTGGGGCGCGCTAATGAAAAACTGTTTTTT

D: -
J: TRBJ1-4
size: -
V: TRBV5-1
CDR3: CASSLFGVATNEKLFF
DNA: TGCGCCAGCAGCTTGTTCGGGGTTGCAACTAATGAAAAACTGTTTTTT

D: TRBD1
J: TRBJ1-2
size: -
V: TRBV29-1
CDR3: CSVEEGQGPYGYTF
DNA: TGCAGCGTTGAAGAGGGACAGGGGCCCTATGGCTACACCTTC

D: TRBD1
J: TRBJ2-2
size: -
V: TRBV28
CDR3: CASRQTGGSTGELFF
DNA: TGTGCCAGCAGACAGACAGGGGGATCCACCGGGGAGCTGTTTTTT

D: -
J: TRBJ2-7
size: -
V: TRBV4-1
CDR3: CASSQDWAVDEQYF
DNA: TGCGCCAGCAGCCAAGATTGGGCCGTGGACGAGCAGTACTTC

D: TRBD2
J: TRBJ2-3
size: -
V: TRBV7-2
CDR3: CASSSLASFTDTQYF
DNA: TGTGCCAGCAGCTCACTAGCGAGTTTCACAGATACGCAGTATTTT

D: -
J: TRBJ2-1
size: once
V: TRBV5-1
CDR3: CASSLYGSSHNEQFF
DNA: TGCGCCAGCAGCTTGTATGGGAGCTCCCACAATGAGCAGTTCTTC

D: -
J: TRBJ1-2
size: -
V: TRBV27
CDR3: CASSLWGVSKDGYTF
DNA: TGTGCCAGCAGTTTATGGGGGGTATCGAAGGATGGCTACACCTTC

D: -
J: TRBJ1-6
size: -
V: TRBV21-1
CDR3: CASSKKGPPGQRQSPLHF
DNA: TGTGCCAGCAGCAAAAAGGGCCCCCCGGGACAACGGCAATCACCCCTCCACTTT